This T cell receptor beta chain is from a study of T cell repertoires in cytomegalovirus infection. TCRdb redid the calling of the reads with MiXCR, one entry per CDR3 protein. This sample has around 500,000 distinct CDR3 sequences, with approximately 42% found just once. This clonotype was detected many times. Its antigen is undetermined. The CDR3 totals 15 residues. The V gene's germline CDR1 is SGHTA and CDR2 FQGNSA. V lost 0 bases to trimming and J lost 1 base, with 9 bases between them. The genes are TRBV7-2 and TRBJ2-5, with D possibly matching TRBD1 (5 bases). The sequence came from a human donor in good health (CMV status not recorded). Some clones in this sample may be carry-over from other donors' samples. This specimen consisted of cultured PBMCs, obtained from culture after CMV antigen stimulation. The CDR3 spells CASSLAGQGQETQYF. CDR3 in DNA: TGTGCCAGCAGCTTAGCAGGCCAGGGCCAAGAGACCCAGTACTTC.